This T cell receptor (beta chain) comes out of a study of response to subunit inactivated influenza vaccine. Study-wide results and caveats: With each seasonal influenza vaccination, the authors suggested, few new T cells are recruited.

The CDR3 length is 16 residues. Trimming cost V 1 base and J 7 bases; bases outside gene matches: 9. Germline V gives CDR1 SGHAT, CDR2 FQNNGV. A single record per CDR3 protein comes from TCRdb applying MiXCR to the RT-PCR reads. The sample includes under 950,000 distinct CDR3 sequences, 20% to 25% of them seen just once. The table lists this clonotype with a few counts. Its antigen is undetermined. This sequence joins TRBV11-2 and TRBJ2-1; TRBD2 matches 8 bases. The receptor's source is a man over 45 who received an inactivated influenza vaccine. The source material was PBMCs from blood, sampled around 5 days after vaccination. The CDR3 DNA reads TGTGCCAGCAGCTTAGTTATTAGCGGGAAGGCTAATGAGCAGTTCTTC. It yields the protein CASSLVISGKANEQFF.